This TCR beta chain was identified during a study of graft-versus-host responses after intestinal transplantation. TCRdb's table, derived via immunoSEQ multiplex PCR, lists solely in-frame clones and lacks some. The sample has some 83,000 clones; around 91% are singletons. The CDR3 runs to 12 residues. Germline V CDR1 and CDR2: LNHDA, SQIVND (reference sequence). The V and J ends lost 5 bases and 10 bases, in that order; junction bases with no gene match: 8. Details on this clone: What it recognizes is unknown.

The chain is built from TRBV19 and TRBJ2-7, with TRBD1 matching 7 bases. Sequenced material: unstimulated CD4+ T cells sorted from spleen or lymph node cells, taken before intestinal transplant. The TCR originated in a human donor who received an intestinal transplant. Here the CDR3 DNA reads TGTGCCAGTAGTCCCCGACAGGGATTACAGTACTTC. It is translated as CASSPRQGLQYF. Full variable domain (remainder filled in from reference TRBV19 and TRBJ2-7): DGGITQSPKYLFRKEGQNVTLSCEQNLNHDAMYWYRQDPGQGLRLIYYSQIVNDFQKGDIAEGYSVSREKKESFPLTVTSAQKNPTAFYLCASSPRQGLQYFGPGTRLTVT.